Listed below are T cell receptor beta chains from one sample, sequenced in a study of blood T cell repertoires in COVID-19. Produced via immunoSEQ multiplex PCR; TCRdb's table is partial and in-frame only. The sample carries under 95,000 clones, about 83% recorded once. The sequenced sample consisted of peripheral blood. The receptors stem from a woman aged 70-85 years with acute or convalescent COVID-19. Both conserved end residues are part of each CDR3. The D gene is left open where the match is weak. Rows may omit the clone size; those that give it use once, few, many or a size class.

>NA|TRBD2|TRBJ2-3|TRBV25-1
CASSELERGADTQYF
TGTGCCAGCAGTGAGTTGGAGCGGGGGGCAGATACGCAGTATTTT
>NA|NA|TRBJ1-4|TRBV2
CASRSPRGTNEKLFF
TGTGCCAGCAGAAGCCCCCGCGGAACTAATGAAAAACTGTTTTTT
>NA|TRBD1|TRBJ1-6|TRBV7-6
CASSSGQGAFSPLHF
TGTGCCAGCAGCTCGGGACAGGGGGCTTTTTCACCCCTCCACTTT
>NA|TRBD1|TRBJ1-2|TRBV4-1
CASSQTGEIRGYTF
TGCGCCAGCAGCCAAACAGGGGAGATTCGCGGCTACACCTTC
>few|NA|TRBJ1-5|TRBV4-1
CASSQWASNQPQHF
TGCGCCAGCAGCCAGTGGGCGAGCAATCAGCCCCAGCATTTT
>NA|NA|TRBJ2-3|TRBV7-3
CASSITSPDTQYF
TGTGCCAGCAGCATAACTAGTCCAGATACGCAGTATTTT
>NA|TRBD2|TRBJ2-5|TRBV5-5
CASSFAGVGETQYF
TGTGCCAGCAGCTTCGCGGGGGTGGGAGAGACCCAGTACTTC
>NA|NA|TRBJ2-7|TRBV11-2
CASSLVWQGSYEQYF
TGTGCCAGCAGCTTAGTATGGCAGGGCTCCTACGAGCAGTACTTC
>once|NA|TRBJ1-5|TRBV10-3
CAISESRGGGNQPQHF
TGTGCCATCAGTGAGTCTAGGGGGGGCGGCAATCAGCCCCAGCATTTT
>NA|NA|TRBJ1-2|TRBV7-2
CASSSSPQDYGYTF
TGTGCCAGCAGCTCATCGCCCCAGGATTATGGCTACACCTTC
>NA|NA|TRBJ1-2|TRBV3-1/TRBV3-2
CASSATGANYGYTF
TGTGCCAGCAGCGCAACAGGCGCTAACTATGGCTACACCTTC
>few|NA|TRBJ2-1|TRBV4-1
CASSQVLLENKWKSNEQFF
TGCGCCAGCAGCCAAGTCCTACTAGAGAACAAGTGGAAAAGCAATGAGCAGTTCTTC
>NA|TRBD1|TRBJ2-1|TRBV27
CASSLSGQGQDEQFF
TGTGCCAGCAGTTTGTCGGGACAGGGACAGGATGAGCAGTTCTTC
>NA|TRBD1|TRBJ2-1|TRBV4-1
CASSQDPGQGLLNEQFF
TGCGCCAGCAGCCAAGATCCGGGACAGGGGTTATTAAATGAGCAGTTCTTC
>few|NA|TRBJ2-1|TRBV6-1
CASSDRGVYNEQFF
TGTGCCAGCAGTGACAGGGGGGTATACAATGAGCAGTTCTTC
>NA|TRBD1|TRBJ2-2|TRBV5-1
CASSLGDRGETGELFF
TGCGCCAGCAGCTTGGGGGACAGGGGTGAGACCGGGGAGCTGTTTTTT
>NA|NA|TRBJ2-5|TRBV4-1
CASSAQYQETQYF
TGCGCCAGCAGCGCGCAATACCAAGAGACCCAGTACTTC
>NA|NA|TRBJ2-7|TRBV28
CASSLTREQYF
TGTGCCAGCAGTTTAACGCGGGAGCAGTACTTC
>NA|NA|TRBJ1-3|TRBV6-6
CASTGNGNTIYF
TGTGCCAGCACAGGGAATGGAAACACCATATATTTT
>once|TRBD1|TRBJ1-6|TRBV29-1
CSVVDRADSPLHF
TGCAGCGTTGTGGACAGGGCAGATTCACCCCTCCACTTT
>few|NA|TRBJ2-7|TRBV2
CASSEVTIEQYF
TGTGCCAGCAGTGAGGTGACAATCGAGCAGTACTTC
>NA|NA|TRBJ1-3|TRBV7-2
CASSLGREGSGNTIYF
TGTGCCAGCAGCTTAGGCAGGGAGGGCTCTGGAAACACCATATATTTT
>NA|TRBD2|TRBJ2-1|TRBV27
CASSLSGVNEQFF
TGTGCCAGCAGTTTAAGCGGGGTCAATGAGCAGTTCTTC
>NA|NA|TRBJ1-1|TRBV2
CASMGTENTEAFF
TGTGCCAGCATGGGCACGGAGAACACTGAAGCTTTCTTT
>NA|NA|TRBJ2-5|TRBV7-3
CASSRTVQETQYF
TGTGCCAGCAGCCGGACAGTCCAAGAGACCCAGTACTTC
>NA|TRBD2|TRBJ2-5|TRBV3-1/TRBV3-2
CASSPRLAGHQETQYF
TGTGCCAGCAGCCCCCGACTAGCGGGGCACCAAGAGACCCAGTACTTC
>NA|TRBD1|TRBJ1-2|TRBV24-1
CATSRTGEGYYGYTF
TGTGCCACCAGTCGGACAGGGGAGGGTTACTATGGCTACACCTTC
>NA|NA|TRBJ1-1|TRBV6-5
CASSYRQGVGTEAFF
TGTGCCAGCAGTTACCGGCAGGGCGTAGGGACTGAAGCTTTCTTT
>NA|NA|TRBJ1-1|TRBV14
CASSQSMRGAEAFF
TGTGCCAGCAGCCAATCAATGCGGGGGGCTGAAGCTTTCTTT
>NA|NA|TRBJ2-2|TRBV20-1
CSASYSPPIANTGELFF
TGCAGTGCTAGTTACTCCCCCCCTATTGCGAACACCGGGGAGCTGTTTTTT
>NA|TRBD2|TRBJ2-3|TRBV29-1
CSVTTGLAVGDTQYF
TGCAGCGTTACAACCGGACTAGCGGTTGGGGATACGCAGTATTTT
>NA|NA|TRBJ1-5|TRBV11-2
CASSPYRVDQPQHF
TGTGCCAGCAGCCCATACAGGGTGGATCAGCCCCAGCATTTT
>NA|NA|TRBJ1-1|TRBV6-5
CASRTNRDTEAFF
TGTGCCAGCAGAACAAATCGGGACACTGAAGCTTTCTTT
>NA|NA|TRBJ1-2|TRBV7-2
CASSLYPDTNYGYTF
TGTGCCAGCAGCTTATATCCGGACACTAACTATGGCTACACCTTC
>NA|NA|TRBJ2-7|TRBV5-5
CASSLTIGLFYEQYF
TGTGCCAGCAGCTTGACCATCGGACTATTCTACGAGCAGTACTTC
>NA|NA|TRBJ2-7|TRBV10-3
CAIRGTFAYEQYF
TGTGCCATCAGGGGGACTTTTGCCTACGAGCAGTACTTC
>NA|NA|TRBJ1-2|TRBV28
CASSGGAQGFGYTF
TGTGCCAGCAGCGGCGGGGCCCAAGGCTTTGGCTACACCTTC
>NA|NA|TRBJ1-4|TRBV2
CASSRGGNEKLFF
TGTGCCAGCAGTCGGGGGGGGAATGAAAAACTGTTTTTT
>NA|NA|TRBJ1-1|TRBV3-1/TRBV3-2
CASSHGGMGTEAFF
TGTGCCAGCAGCCACGGGGGGATGGGGACTGAAGCTTTCTTT
>NA|NA|TRBJ2-2|TRBV3-1/TRBV3-2
CASSQQGDSGELFF
TGTGCCAGCAGCCAACAGGGGGACTCCGGGGAGCTGTTTTTT
>NA|TRBD2|TRBJ2-3|TRBV7-8
CASSDHFGLAGTSTDTQYF
TGTGCCAGCAGCGACCATTTCGGACTAGCGGGGACTTCCACAGATACGCAGTATTTT
>NA|NA|TRBJ2-1|TRBV7-2
CASRGAPSYNEQFF
TGTGCCAGCCGGGGGGCCCCATCCTACAATGAGCAGTTCTTC
>NA|NA|TRBJ2-2|TRBV30
CAWSQGLSSGELFF
TGTGCCTGGAGCCAGGGCCTCTCCTCCGGGGAGCTGTTTTTT
>NA|NA|TRBJ2-7|TRBV10-2
CASSPAYEQYF
TGCGCCAGCAGTCCCGCCTACGAGCAGTACTTC
>NA|NA|TRBJ2-6|TRBV7-6
CASSLNNGAGANVLTF
TGTGCCAGCAGCTTAAATAACGGGGCTGGGGCCAACGTCCTGACTTTC
>NA|TRBD1|TRBJ2-1|TRBV28
CASSRDREFF
TGTGCCAGCAGTAGGGACAGGGAGTTCTTC
>NA|NA|TRBJ1-4|TRBV10-3
CAISESQGEKLFF
TGTGCCATCAGTGAGTCGCAGGGTGAAAAACTGTTTTTT
>NA|NA|TRBJ1-3|TRBV10-2
CASSEPSRRSSGNTIYF
TGCGCCAGCAGTGAGCCGAGTCGGAGAAGCTCTGGAAACACCATATATTTT
>NA|NA|TRBJ2-1|TRBV6-5
CASRGGQSYNEQFF
TGTGCCAGCAGAGGCGGACAGTCTTACAATGAGCAGTTCTTC
>NA|NA|TRBJ1-5|TRBV4-2
CASSLTYSSNQPQHF
TGTGCCAGCAGCCTTACCTACAGTAGCAATCAGCCCCAGCATTTT